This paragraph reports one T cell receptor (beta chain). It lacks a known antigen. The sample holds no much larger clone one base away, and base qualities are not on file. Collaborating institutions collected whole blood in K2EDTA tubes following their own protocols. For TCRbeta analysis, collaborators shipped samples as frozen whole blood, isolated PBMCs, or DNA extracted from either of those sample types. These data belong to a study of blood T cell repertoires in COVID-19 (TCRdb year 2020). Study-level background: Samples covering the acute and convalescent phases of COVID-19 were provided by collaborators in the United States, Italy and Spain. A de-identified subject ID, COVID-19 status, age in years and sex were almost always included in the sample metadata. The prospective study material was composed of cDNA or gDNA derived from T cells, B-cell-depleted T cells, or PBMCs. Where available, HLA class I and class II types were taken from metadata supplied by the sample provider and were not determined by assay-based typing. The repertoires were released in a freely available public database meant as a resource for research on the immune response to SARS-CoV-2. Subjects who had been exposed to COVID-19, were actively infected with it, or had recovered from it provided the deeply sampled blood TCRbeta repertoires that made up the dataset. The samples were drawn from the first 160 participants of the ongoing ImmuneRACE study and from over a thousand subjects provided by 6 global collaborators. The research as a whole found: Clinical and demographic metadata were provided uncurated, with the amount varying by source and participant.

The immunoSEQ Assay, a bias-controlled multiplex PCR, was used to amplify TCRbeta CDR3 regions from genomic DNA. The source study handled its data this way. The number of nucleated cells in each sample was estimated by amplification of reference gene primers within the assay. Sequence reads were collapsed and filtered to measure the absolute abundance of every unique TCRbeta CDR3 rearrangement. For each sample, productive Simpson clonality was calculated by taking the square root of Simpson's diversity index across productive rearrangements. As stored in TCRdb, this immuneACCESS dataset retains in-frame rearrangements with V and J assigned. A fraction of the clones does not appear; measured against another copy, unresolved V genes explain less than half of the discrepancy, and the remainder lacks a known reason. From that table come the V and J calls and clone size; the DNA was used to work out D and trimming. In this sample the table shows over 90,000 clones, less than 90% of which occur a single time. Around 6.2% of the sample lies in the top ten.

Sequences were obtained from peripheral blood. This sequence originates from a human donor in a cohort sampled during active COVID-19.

The nucleotide sequence reads TGCGCCAGCAGCTTGGTTGCAGGCGGGGCCCAAGAGACCCAGTACTTC. This is translated as CASSLVAGGAQETQYF. The V and J genes are TRBV5-1 and TRBJ2-5; the D gene is perhaps TRBD2, from 6 matching bases. Based on the germline V gene, the CDR1 and CDR2 sequences are SGHRS and YFSETQ. Measured from the cysteine to the phenylalanine, the CDR3 is 16 residues long. Of all the DNA, just the CDR3 is kept, 48 bases in frame from base 1. Deletion took 0 bases off V and 1 base off J, with a span of 13 bases between the germline ends.